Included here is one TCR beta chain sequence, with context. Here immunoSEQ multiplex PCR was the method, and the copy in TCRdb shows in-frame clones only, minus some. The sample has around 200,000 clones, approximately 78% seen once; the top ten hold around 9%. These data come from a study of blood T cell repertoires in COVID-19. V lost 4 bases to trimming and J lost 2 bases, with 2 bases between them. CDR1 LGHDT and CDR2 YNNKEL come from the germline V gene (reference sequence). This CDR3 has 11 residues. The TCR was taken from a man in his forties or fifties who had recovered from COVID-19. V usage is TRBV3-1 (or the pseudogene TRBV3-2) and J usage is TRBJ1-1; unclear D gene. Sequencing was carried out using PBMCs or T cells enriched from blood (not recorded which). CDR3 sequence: CASSLNTEAFF. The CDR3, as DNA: TGTGCCAGCAGCCTAAACACTGAAGCTTTCTTT.